The T cell receptor (beta chain) described here comes from a study of cytotoxic CD8 clonotypes in ibrutinib-treated CLL listed by TCRdb under 2021. In the study overall: The cohort had about a dozen relapsed/refractory and more than 14 treatment-naive patients; some 17 were IGHV unmutated. Responses were partial in some 24 patients and complete in 2; after median about 5.5 years follow-up, around 15 stayed in remission and roughly twelve progressed. The response samples were drawn at a median of approximately twelve months into treatment, with a range of roughly 6 to 36 months. On average, each sample yielded 255,043 productive templates and 94,082 productive rearrangements. Longitudinal samples were obtainable from about 30% of the roughly 86 participants in the trial. Cryopreserved peripheral blood mononuclear cells were obtained before treatment, at response, and at either sustained remission or disease progression. All remission and progressive disease samples were collected while patients were still receiving ibrutinib.

Per the publication, the time point label means: about a year on ibrutinib. For TCR beta library preparation, approximately 1.9 micrograms of genomic DNA was extracted from cryopreserved PBMCs. High-throughput TCR beta sequencing was performed on longitudinal blood samples from CLL patients receiving ibrutinib monotherapy. The patients took part in an open-label, single-center phase 2 trial of ibrutinib monotherapy. Each clonotype received, on average, about 9.7x coverage in deep resolution sequencing performed on a MiSeq, where the target depth lay between 1 in 1 million and 1 in 200,000 T cells. TCR beta libraries were generated with the immunoSEQ hsTCRB Kit. Per the source publication's procedure: Data were analyzed with ImmunoSEQ Data Assistant and ImmunoSEQ Analyzer, with V, D and J genes assigned per IMGT definitions. Clonality, which ranges from 0 to 1, was calculated by subtracting the normalized Shannon entropy of productive rearrangement frequencies from one. Only overrepresented clonotypes making up at least 0.05% of the repertoire of each patient were included in the public clonotype analysis. Repertoires from thirteen age-matched healthy donors in immuneACCESS were used as clonality controls. The clones in this table, taken by TCRdb from immuneACCESS, are in-frame only. Not every clone is retained; where verified, under half of the shortfall comes from an unresolved V gene, and the cause of the rest is unknown. D and trimming come from the DNA, and the V and J calls and clone size come from that table. The sample table records over 150,000 clones; more than 75% of these occur just once. Clones ranked in the top ten supply around 2.1% of the sample.

The investigation overall reported the following: Clonality increased at ibrutinib response, stayed stable in sustained remission, and fell back toward baseline at progression. Baseline clonality exceeded that of age-matched healthy donors and correlated strongly with circulating CD8+ T-cell counts. Sampling times were not matched between patients in sustained remission and patients whose disease was progressing, and lymph node repertoires were not examined. Public clonotypes were rare and either shrank or stayed stable during treatment, and the rise in clonality at ibrutinib response reflected expansion of private clonotypes.

Details on this clone: Its binding antigen is unknown. No much larger clone is present one base from it, and per-base qualities are unavailable.

The receptor was derived from a human donor with chronic lymphocytic leukemia. The sample here was PBMCs, taken after 12 months of ibrutinib treatment.

The CDR3 in this case is CAWSRGTERNQPQHF. The sequenced DNA: TGTGCCTGGAGTCGCGGGACAGAGAGAAATCAGCCCCAGCATTTT. The sequence is built from TRBV30 and TRBJ1-5; TRBD1 matches 7 bases in the middle. Reading from cysteine to phenylalanine, the CDR3 counts 15 amino acids. Just CDR3 DNA is preserved here, 45 bases in frame from base 1. V is trimmed back by 2 bases and J by 4 bases, and the junction contains 8 bases that no gene match accounts for. The germline V gene (reference sequence) gives CDR1 as GTSNPN and CDR2 as SVGIG.